This T cell receptor (beta chain) was obtained from a study of T-cell reconstitution after alpha-beta-depleted transplantation in children. A TCRbeta library incorporating unique molecular identifiers was prepared. Each CDR3 protein gets one entry after TCRdb re-called the PCR reads with MiXCR. The sample yields hundreds of thousands of distinct CDR3 sequences, approximately 14% seen once. The CDR3 covers 16 residues. CDR1 and CDR2 from the germline V gene are SGHVS and FQNEAQ. V dropped 5 bases and J dropped 8; count of bases not matched to a gene: 11. This receptor was obtained from a girl aged 2-10 years with congenital amegakaryocytic thrombocytopenia, due to receive a stem cell transplant. The J gene is TRBJ2-1, the V gene TRBV7-8; 11 nucleotides align to TRBD2. The material sequenced was PBMCs, taken before TCRalphabeta/CD19-depleted stem cell transplant. CDR3 loop: CASSPATSGIFYEQFF. DNA for the CDR3: TGTGCCAGCAGCCCCGCGACTAGCGGGATCTTTTATGAGCAGTTCTTC.